What follows describes a single T cell receptor (beta chain). As yet, its antigen is unknown. The sample comes from a study of cytomegalovirus exposure and HLA in healthy donors. The study, taken as a whole, reports: Later analysis showed TCR association rates varying by HLA locus, highest for DRB1 and lowest for HLA-C. Data from an earlier analysis indicated that most TCR beta V segments were productive either about 87% or about 30% of the time. An analysis was carried out later, and it reportedly showed fewer N-insertions in an Asian-associated ancestry cluster than the approximately 660-donor mean. Later on, analysis showed that most CMV-associated TCR beta chains appeared to be HLA-restricted.

Germline values: CDR1 PRHDT, CDR2 FYEKMQ (reference sequence). V lost 5 bases and J lost 2; bases outside the gene matches: 19. The CDR3 covers 20 residues. PCR employed 60 Vbeta and 13 Jbeta primers. The table came from immunoSEQ multiplex PCR; TCRdb's copy has only in-frame clones and leaves some out. The table shows over 100,000 clones, with about 80% occurring only once. This TCR came from a female donor in good health and CMV-seronegative. Source material: PBMCs. The chain joins TRBV13 to TRBJ1-3; the match to TRBD1 covers 9 bases. In DNA, the CDR3 is TGTGCCAGCAGCGCCGCCCCGGGACAGGGTGTCTCCATGCCTGGAAACACCATATATTTT. Amino acids: CASSAAPGQGVSMPGNTIYF.